Listed here are 16 T cell receptor beta chains from one sample, sequenced in a study of blood T cell repertoires in COVID-19. Measured with immunoSEQ multiplex PCR; TCRdb has only the in-frame clones, and not every one. Among 130,000 to 150,000 clones listed, over 70% were seen once. Sequencing was done on a sample of peripheral blood. All receptors derive from a woman between 45 and 60 years old with acute or convalescent COVID-19.

On this clone itself: The sample has other DNA sequences that encode this CDR3 too. The J gene is TRBJ1-2, the V gene TRBV29-1; perhaps TRBD1 as D (5 bases). The V and J ends lost 2 bases and 4 bases respectively, with 5 bases between them. The CDR3 is 11 amino acids. Germline CDR1 reads SQVTM; CDR2 reads ANQGSEA. Here the CDR3 reads CSVEQGYGYTF. The CDR3 DNA follows: TGCAGCGTTGAACAGGGCTATGGCTACACCTTC.

In its sample, this clone was seen once. This chain links TRBV6-5 with TRBJ2-1, with D maybe TRBD1 (5 bases). V was clipped by 7 bases and J by 4 bases, with 17 bases between them. CDR3 length: 15 residues. Germline loops: CDR1 MNHEY, CDR2 SVGAGI. The CDR3 sequence is CASKGPPGGYNEQFF. CDR3 nucleotides: TGTGCCAGCAAGGGGCCGCCCGGTGGGTACAATGAGCAGTTCTTC.

A remark on this clone: In the same sample, other DNA sequences code for this CDR3. The rearrangement links TRBV30 to TRBJ1-1; the D gene is possibly TRBD1 (6 bases). This CDR3 spans 13 amino acids. Trimming took 3 bases from V and 0 from J, leaving 8 bases between them. The V gene's germline CDR1 is GTSNPN and CDR2 SVGIG (reference sequence). This CDR3 reads CAWSGQMNTEAFF. The DNA of the CDR3 is TGTGCCTGGAGCGGACAGATGAACACTGAAGCTTTCTTT.

V and J are TRBV12-3 or TRBV12-4 and TRBJ1-2, with 7 bases that match TRBD1. The CDR3 runs 13 residues. V lost 0 bases to trimming and J lost 12 bases; unmatched junction nucleotides: 7. The CDR3 loop reads CASSLAPRQGHTF. CDR3 coding DNA: TGTGCCAGCAGTTTAGCTCCGAGACAGGGCCACACCTTC.

The chain links TRBV19 to TRBJ1-6; D ambiguous. V was cut by 3 bases and J by 9 bases, with 9 bases left in between. Germline CDR1 is LNHDA and CDR2 is SQIVND (reference sequence). The CDR3 covers 13 residues. The CDR3 region has the DNA TGTGCCAGTAGTATCCGGGATCCTTCACCCCTCCACTTT. Translated, it gives CASSIRDPSPLHF.

This clone was counted once. The chain employs TRBV27 and TRBJ1-4; D is uncertain. V lost 5 bases to trimming and J lost 1 base, with 11 bases between them. The germline CDR1 and CDR2 sequences are MNHEY and SMNVEV (reference sequence). There are 15 residues in the CDR3. The CDR3 DNA reads TGTGCCAGCAGTCTTAAAGGGAGAACTAATGAAAAACTGTTTTTT. Amino acids: CASSLKGRTNEKLFF.

The rearrangement uses TRBV5-1 and TRBJ2-7; maybe TRBD2 (7 bases). Germline lookup yields CDR1 SGHRS and CDR2 YFSETQ. V was clipped by 4 bases and J by 5 bases, with 19 bases between them. CDR3 length equals 15 residues. In nucleotides, the CDR3 is TGCGCCAGCAGCCCCGGGATGGGGGGGCTGAACGAGCAGTACTTC. Its protein is CASSPGMGGLNEQYF.

The chain uses TRBV27 and TRBJ2-5, with a possible D match to TRBD2 (7 bases). The V gene lost 5 bases and the J gene lost 4 bases, with 11 bases spanning the gap. Germline CDR1 and CDR2: MNHEY and SMNVEV (reference sequence). CDR3 length: 13 residues. The CDR3: CASSRRGAETQYF. The CDR3 nucleotides are TGTGCCAGCAGTCGCCGGGGGGCAGAGACCCAGTACTTC.

For the CDR3, the DNA is TGCGCCAGCAGCCAAGATCGCGGGGGGCTGGTAGGAAACACCATATATTTT. Amino acids: CASSQDRGGLVGNTIYF. The chain recombines TRBV4-1 with TRBJ1-3; maybe TRBD1 (6 bases). V lost 0 bases to trimming and J lost 4 bases, with 16 bases between them. The V gene's germline CDR1 is MGHRA and CDR2 YSYEKL. CDR3 size: 17 residues.

The genes are TRBV6-5 and TRBJ2-7, with a possible D match to TRBD1 (6 bases). Per the germline V gene, CDR1 is MNHEY and CDR2 is SVGAGI. The CDR3 consists of 14 residues. The ends were cut back, 11 bases at V and 0 bases at J, with 17 bases in the middle. The DNA of the CDR3 is TGTGCCCATAGGAGAGGGGGTAACTCCTACGAGCAGTACTTC. This encodes CAHRRGGNSYEQYF.

The chain recombines TRBV7-9 with TRBJ1-1; no clear D. Germline CDR1 reads SEHNR; CDR2 reads FQNEAQ (reference sequence). Deletions cut 1 base from V and 5 bases from J, with 5 bases between. The CDR3 runs 12 residues. The CDR3 nucleotides read TGTGCCAGCAGCTTAGGAGAGACTGAAGCTTTCTTT. Its translation is CASSLGETEAFF. Full variable domain (outside the CDR3, taken from reference TRBV7-9 and TRBJ1-1): DTGVSQNPRHKITKRGQNVTFRCDPISEHNRLYWYRQTLGQGPEFLTYFQNEAQLEKSRLLSDRFSAERPKGSFSTLEIQRTEQGDSAMYLCASSLGETEAFFGQGTRLTVV.

This clone was found once. This chain connects TRBV28 to TRBJ2-1, with 7 bases that match TRBD1. This CDR3 region has 15 residues. After removal of 0 bases from V and 8 bases from J, the junction contained 7 bases not matched to a gene. CDR1 is MDHEN and CDR2 is SYDVKM in the germline V gene. DNA for the CDR3: TGTGCCAGCAGTTTATGGGGACAGAACCCCGATGAGCAGTTCTTC. This encodes CASSLWGQNPDEQFF.

As concerns this clone: Within the sample, other DNA sequences also encode this same CDR3. This rearrangement joins TRBV2 to TRBJ1-3, with TRBD1 identical over 9 bases. CDR1 SNHLY and CDR2 FYNNEI come from the germline V gene. This CDR3 spans 14 amino acids. After removal of 4 bases from V and 4 bases from J, the junction contained 2 bases not matched to a gene. This chain's CDR3 is CASSAGTGGNTIYF. The CDR3 nucleotides read TGTGCCAGCAGTGCCGGGACAGGGGGAAACACCATATATTTT.

The V and J genes are TRBV5-6 and TRBJ2-1; 15 nucleotides match TRBD2. Per the germline V gene, CDR1 is SGHDT and CDR2 is YYEEEE. The CDR3 consists of 15 residues. Trimming at V came to 9 bases and at J to 10 bases, leaving 11 bases not matched to a gene. CDR3 sequence reads: CATESGLAGGREQFF. The CDR3, as DNA: TGTGCCACTGAATCGGGACTAGCGGGGGGCCGCGAGCAGTTCTTC.

The V call is TRBV15, the J call TRBJ1-2; D unclear. The CDR3 runs to 15 residues. Per the germline V gene, CDR1 is LNHNV and CDR2 is YYDKDF (reference sequence). The V end lost 1 base, the J end lost 2 bases, and 11 bases lay between the germline ends. The CDR3 DNA follows: TGTGCCACCAGCAGAGGTGGAGGCGGAAACTATGGCTACACCTTC. It codes for CATSRGGGGNYGYTF.

The rearrangement links TRBV15 to TRBJ2-3, with D maybe TRBD2 (7 bases). The CDR3 runs 14 residues. CDR1 is LNHNV and CDR2 is YYDKDF in the germline V gene (reference sequence). The V end lost 5 bases, the J end lost 2 bases, and 11 bases lay between the germline ends. Here the CDR3 DNA reads TGTGCCACCAGCGGCCGGGGGGCCACAGATACGCAGTATTTT. Its protein is CATSGRGATDTQYF. The full variable domain, rest sourced from reference TRBV15 and TRBJ2-3, is DAMVIQNPRYQVTQFGKPVTLSCSQTLNHNVMYWYQQKSSQAPKLLFHYYDKDFNNEADTPDNFQSRRPNTSFCFLDIRSPGLGDTAMYLCATSGRGATDTQYFGPGTRLTVL.